This TCR beta chain emerged from a study of T cells in Graves' hyperthyroidism and ophthalmopathy. This CDR3 has 15 residues. The germline CDR1 and CDR2 sequences are LNHDA and SQIVND (reference sequence). Trimming took off 4 bases at V and 0 bases at J, with 7 bases between the two ends. RNA transcripts provided the source from which TCR beta CDR3 regions were amplified. The HTBI set primed first-round TCR CDR3 RT-PCR. TCRdb fed the multiplex PCR reads into MiXCR, producing one record per CDR3 protein. The sample carries hundreds of thousands of distinct CDR3 sequences, about 15% recorded once. The chain uses TRBV19 and TRBJ2-6; D not certain. Sequencing was done on a sample of blood. The receptor was derived from a man in his late teens or twenties with Graves' ophthalmopathy. CDR3: CASSRGASGANVLTF. The CDR3 DNA is TGTGCCAGTAGTAGAGGTGCCTCTGGGGCCAACGTCCTGACTTTC.